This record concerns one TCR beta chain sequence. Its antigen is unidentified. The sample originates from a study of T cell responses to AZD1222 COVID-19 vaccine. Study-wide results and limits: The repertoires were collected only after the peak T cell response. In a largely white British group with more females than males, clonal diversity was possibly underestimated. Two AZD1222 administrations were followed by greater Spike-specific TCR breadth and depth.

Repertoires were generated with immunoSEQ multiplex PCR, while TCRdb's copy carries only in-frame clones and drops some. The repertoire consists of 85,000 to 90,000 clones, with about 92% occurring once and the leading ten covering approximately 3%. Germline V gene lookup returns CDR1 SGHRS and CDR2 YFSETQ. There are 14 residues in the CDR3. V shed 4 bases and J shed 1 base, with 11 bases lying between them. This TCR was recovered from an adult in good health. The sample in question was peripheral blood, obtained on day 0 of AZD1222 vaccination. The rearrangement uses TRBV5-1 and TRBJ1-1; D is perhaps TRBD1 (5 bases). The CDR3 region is CASSHTTENTEAFF. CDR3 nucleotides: TGCGCCAGCAGCCACACGACAGAGAACACTGAAGCTTTCTTT. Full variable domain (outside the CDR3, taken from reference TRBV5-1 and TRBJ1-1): KAGVTQTPRYLIKTRGQQVTLSCSPISGHRSVSWYQQTPGQGLQFLFEYFSETQRNKGNFPGRFSGRQFSNSRSEMNVSTLELGDSALYLCASSHTTENTEAFFGQGTRLTVV.